Here is one T cell receptor (beta chain) with its context. No DNA is shown, since the ends of the CDR3 on it are uncertain; the CDR3 is the one TCRdb lists. These data are taken from a study of blood T cell repertoires in COVID-19. Germline V gene sequence: CDR1 LGHNT, CDR2 FRNRAP. Ends included, the CDR3 has 13 residues. Libraries were prepared by immunoSEQ multiplex PCR; TCRdb keeps only in-frame clonotypes and omits some of them. The repertoire holds over 250,000 clones, with about nine tenths as singletons. V is TRBV12-5 and J is TRBJ1-2; the table's D call, TRBD1, was not checked against the DNA. The TCR was taken from a woman aged 40 to 50 who had recovered from COVID-19. The sample taken for sequencing was peripheral blood. This chain's CDR3 is CASGSGQGYGYTF.